This T cell receptor beta chain comes out of a study of blood T cells in healthy people across ages. On this clonotype: Its antigen is still unknown.

Findings of the study overall: Unsorted PBMCs ruled out conclusive naive versus antigen-experienced comparison. In the absence of known donor CMV status, changes in expanded clonotypes were possibly confounded.

Germline CDR1 and CDR2: SGHTA and FQGNSA. After removal of 0 bases from V and 7 bases from J, the junction contained 10 bases not matched to a gene. This CDR3 comprises 16 residues. The use of a sample-barcoded 5' primer and a J-beta primer mix characterized a second PCR of roughly 6 to 11 cycles. Researchers report that a template-switch adaptor with 12 random nucleotides tagged each cDNA molecule. MiXCR, run by TCRdb on the 5' RACE reads, gives a single entry per CDR3 protein. The top ten hold under 60% of the sample, which has about 380,000 distinct CDR3 sequences, approximately 47% seen once. This chain joins TRBV7-2 and TRBJ2-7; 9 bases are shared with TRBD1. Sample: blood. This receptor was taken from a man between 60 and 75 years old in good health. CDR3 bases: TGTGCCAGCAGCTTAGCGGGTGGGACAGGGCAGGGAGAGCAGTACTTC. Translating gives CASSLAGGTGQGEQYF.